This T cell receptor (beta chain) is from a study of cytomegalovirus exposure and HLA in healthy donors (dated by TCRdb to the late 2010s). Turning to the overall study: According to an earlier analysis of several hundred of the donors, some 170 million T cells yielded roughly 110 million unique TCR beta sequences and about 300 Gb of sequence data. Among the roughly 400 genotyped donors, approximately 76% belonged to the genetic ancestry cluster associated with self-reported Caucasian donors. Typing coverage differed by locus: A, B, C, DRB1 and DQB1 were typed in roughly 620-630 donors, DQA1 in 522, DPA1 in 606, and DPB1 in just under 490. In addition to the first cohort of about 650 subjects, a separate validation cohort of some 120 different subjects was used. An earlier analysis of around 540 of the donors applied high-throughput TCR beta sequencing to assess whether each TCR beta V gene segment acted as functional or pseudogenic. Donor age, sex, ethnicity and CMV serostatus were compiled together with the repertoire data. HLA typing included class I and class II loci at four-digit resolution. Several DR-DQ haplotypes were handled as single units for association and clustering because linkage in the cohort was strong. In a later analysis, previously published TCR beta repertoires from 666 donors were re-analyzed and high-resolution HLA genotyping was added so that TCR occurrence patterns could be studied. Roughly 320 gigabases of sequencing data and 75 million to 85 million unique TCR sequences made up an early release that covered 500 to 700 HLA-typed donors. All discovery cohort repertoires had been generated on a single sequencing platform. The study combined high-throughput TCR immunosequencing, statistical association of individual TCRs with disease status, and machine learning to predict cytomegalovirus infection status. Genome-wide SNP genotypes for about 65% of the roughly 670 donors were used in a later genetic analysis, which treated that subset as a discovery cohort. The study aimed to test whether cataloging public T cell receptors could reveal signatures of past pathogen exposure. Across some 400 genotyped donors of the cohort, an average of about 200,000 unique TCR beta nucleotide sequences per donor were sequenced, and approximately 17% of those sequences were non-productive. Rather than using new phenotypic data, the later analysis identified candidate immune exposures from TCR beta sequences and from how often those sequences occurred across donors. The study used immunosequencing to profile the T cell repertoires of about 670 subjects and linked those repertoires to cytomegalovirus serostatus.

The germline V gene encodes CDR1 SGHRS and CDR2 YFSETQ. Its CDR3 holds 15 amino acids, cysteine through phenylalanine. The kept DNA is CDR3 alone, 45 bases in frame from the first base. V is shortened by 4 bases, J by 2 bases, and the region joining them spans 10 bases. The cohort comprised around 690 healthy bone marrow donors. At the time of sampling, every cohort member was nominally healthy, though immune exposures that went unrecorded were likely present. The donor was CMV seropositive and was included in the group of around 300 seropositive cohort members. A peripheral blood sample was provided by each donor, and peripheral blood mononuclear cells were used for TCR beta sequencing. Genomic DNA was extracted from the blood cell samples with the Qiagen DNeasy Blood Extraction Kit. The method was the immunoSEQ multiplex PCR assay. For the multiplex PCR, a mixture combining 60 forward primers for TCR Vbeta segments and 13 reverse primers for TCR Jbeta segments was used. Amplification of the CDR3 region of rearranged TCR beta genes was performed with a multiplex PCR assay on genomic DNA. Amplified TCR beta libraries were sequenced as 87-base-pair reads on the Illumina HiSeq System. As for the authors' bioinformatics: A later analysis counted about 82 million unique TCR beta chains across the 500 to 850 repertoires, and around 12 million of these chains were shared by at least two donors. Raw reads were error-corrected and collapsed into unique sequences with a nearest-neighbor algorithm that merged closely related sequences to remove PCR and sequencing errors. V, D and J gene segments were assigned by aligning CDR3 sequences to IMGT reference sequences. Each retained sequence needed at least a six-nucleotide match to both a V gene segment and a J gene segment. A rearrangement counted as productive if the CDR3 had no stop codons and remained in frame with V and J, and every other rearrangement counted as non-productive. CDR3 was defined according to IMGT convention as the region running from the second conserved V-encoded cysteine to the conserved J-encoded phenylalanine. Sequences without an unambiguous match to a single V gene segment were excluded from the earlier analysis of 587 of the donors. An earlier analysis of a few hundred of the donors called V segments functional above 56.7% productive rearrangements and segregating when the between-donor standard deviation exceeded 5%. To diagnose cytomegalovirus status from the catalog of TCR beta chain sequences, a statistical classification framework was built. In a later analysis, TCR nucleotide sequences were compared against IMGT/GENE-DB human TR gene sequences so that V and J genes could be assigned. The TCRdist pipeline was used in a later analysis to assign CDR3 sequences and most-parsimonious VDJ recombination scenarios. In a later analysis, each TCR beta chain was defined by its CDR3 amino acid sequence together with its V-gene family, and reads lacking a unique V-gene family were excluded. As a way to deal with suspected cross-contamination and a sequencing artifact, a later analysis dropped approximately 590 nucleotide sequences that were highly shared and had low generation probability. For each public chain, a later analysis derived a clonal expansion index from normalized ranks of inferred template counts within each repertoire. In a later analysis, generation probabilities were computed using a VDJ recombination model fitted to out-of-frame rearrangements, and the results were checked against IGoR. In a later analysis, hypergeometric tests were used to score TCR-TCR, TCR-HLA and TCR-CMV co-occurrence, with a repertoire-size bias correction applied to TCR pairs. To estimate false discovery rates, a later analysis permuted the HLA or CMV assignments 20 times. In a later analysis, co-occurring TCRs were grouped using DBSCAN, and TCRdist sequence similarity was added for clustering within HLA-allele-positive subsets. For co-occurrence clustering, repertoires with fewer than 30,000 or more than 120,000 public chains were excluded, along with a handful of repertoires with anomalous nucleotide sharing. TCRdb's version of the immuneACCESS table is confined to in-frame rearrangements and falls short of the full clone set. An unresolved V gene accounts for under half of the shortfall where checked; the remainder is of unknown origin. V, J and clone size are those of that table, while D and trimming were read from the DNA. This sample comprises around 150,000 clones, around three quarters of them detected only once. Over 6.5% of the sample rests with the top ten.

The study at large found these results: For the cohort, immune exposure information was limited to CMV serostatus. The authors suggested that the approach could potentially be generalized to other disease states and immunological phenotypes. Sequencing depth was assumed to be roughly uniform across donors in the presence/absence analyses, though that assumption may not hold. Because HLA typing was unavailable for some donors at each locus, only the typed subset was used in association tests. Most CMV-associated TCR beta chains appeared to be HLA-restricted in a later analysis, and the HLA associations seemed to be driven largely by CMV exposure. Across donors, most TCR sequences were observed very rarely, whereas some public TCRs were present in many individuals. A later analysis found that TCR association rates varied across HLA loci, with DRB1 alleles showing the most associated TCRs and HLA-C alleles the fewest. A further reported finding was that TCR beta sequences accurately predicted the HLA-A and HLA-B alleles for most subjects in the first cohort. Some IMGT-functional V segments, including TRBV6-2 and TRBV6-3, could not be told apart with the 87-base-pair reads, so those segments were excluded. The cohort was sequenced for TCR beta chains only, and without alpha or paired-chain data the features that could be detected were limited. In an earlier analysis of about 550 of the donors, most TCR beta V segments were observed in productive rearrangements about 90% or about 30% of the time, broadly matching IMGT annotations. In a later analysis, HLA-associated TCR beta chains showed more clonal expansion and lower generation probabilities than non-associated chains that were equally common. A later analysis reported that several top co-occurrence clusters appeared linked to parvovirus B19, influenza, CMV and Epstein-Barr virus. The classifier was reported to diagnose cytomegalovirus status with high specificity and sensitivity in both the original and validation cohorts. A later analysis associated about 17,000 TCR beta sequences with specific HLA alleles at a false discovery rate of 0.05. Correlated functional status among segregating V segments might reflect linkage disequilibrium, but an unknown experimental factor could not be ruled out. A cluster of highly shared sequence variants was judged likely to represent a technical artifact of the sequencing pipeline. Because counts were too low, roughly 18 rarely observed V segments, including chromosome 9 orphons, were left out of the earlier analysis of a few hundred of the donors. A total of roughly 160 TCR beta chains were listed by the study as associated with cytomegalovirus. Assigning TCR associations to individual alleles was difficult when HLA alleles, especially DR and DQ, strongly co-occurred. In vitro tests confirmed that three of the cytomegalovirus-associated TCR beta chains recognize cytomegalovirus antigens. A later genetic analysis associated a missense DCLRE1C variant with V-gene and J-gene trimming of TCR beta chains, and an independent cohort replicated the association. According to a later genetic analysis, donors in an Asian-associated ancestry cluster had fewer N-insertions in productive TCRs than the roughly 660-donor mean.

Points on this clone: What this receptor recognizes is not known. It has no much larger one-base neighbor in the sample; base qualities were not kept.

Material for sequencing was PBMCs. The V and J segments used are TRBV5-1 and TRBJ2-6; a tentative D call is TRBD1 (5 bases match). The sequence was obtained from a man in his forties or fifties in good health and CMV-seropositive. This receptor carries the CDR3 CASSPAGPGANVLTF. The DNA sequence follows: TGCGCCAGCAGCCCAGCAGGGCCTGGGGCCAACGTCCTGACTTTC.